These 10 T cell receptor beta chains came from one sample sequenced in a study of OX40 agonist ivuxolimab in advanced cancers. Library method: the immunoSEQ multiplex PCR assay. This is the immuneACCESS table as TCRdb keeps it, with only in-frame sequences that have V and J called. A part of the clones is gone; compared with another copy, unresolved V genes explain less than half, and the rest is unexplained. This sample is represented by more than 80,000 clones; about 88% of them were singletons. The ten largest clones capture 0.65% to 0.8% of the sample. The specimen was CD4+ or CD8+ T cells sorted from blood, collected in a trial of the OX40 agonist ivuxolimab. The receptors stem from an adult with an advanced solid tumor such as melanoma, head and neck, liver or kidney cancer.

This chain connects TRBV5-1 to TRBJ2-3, with D possibly being TRBD2 (5 bases). V lost 0 bases to trimming and J lost 0 bases, with 11 bases between them. The CDR3 spans 16 residues. Germline values: CDR1 SGHRS, CDR2 YFSETQ. The CDR3 sequence is CASSLVRGGSTDTQYF. The CDR3 DNA follows: TGCGCCAGCAGCTTGGTCCGGGGTGGGAGCACAGATACGCAGTATTTT. The full variable domain, with the rest looked up from reference TRBV5-1 and TRBJ2-3, is KAGVTQTPRYLIKTRGQQVTLSCSPISGHRSVSWYQQTPGQGLQFLFEYFSETQRNKGNFPGRFSGRQFSNSRSEMNVSTLELGDSALYLCASSLVRGGSTDTQYFGPGTRLTVL.

The chain links TRBV7-6 to TRBJ2-5; either TRBD1 or TRBD2 may fit D (6 bases each). The germline V gene encodes CDR1 SGHVS and CDR2 FNYEAQ. The germline V and J ends were trimmed by 5 bases and 0 bases, with 16 bases remaining between them. The CDR3 runs to 16 residues. The chain's CDR3 is CASSALGGMYQETQYF. As DNA, the CDR3 is TGTGCCAGCAGCGCATTAGGGGGGATGTACCAAGAGACCCAGTACTTC.

This chain connects TRBV14 to TRBJ1-4, with D unresolved. The CDR3 is 14 residues long. Between the trimmed V and J ends, which lost 0 bases and 3 bases, there was a span of 5 bases. Germline-derived CDR1 and CDR2 are SGHDN and FVKESK. The CDR3 DNA reads TGTGCCAGCAGCCAAGAATGGGCTAATGAAAAACTGTTTTTT. Protein sequence: CASSQEWANEKLFF. The whole variable domain, filled in from reference TRBV14 and TRBJ1-4, reads EAGVTQFPSHSVIEKGQTVTLRCDPISGHDNLYWYRRVMGKEIKFLLHFVKESKQDESGMPNNRFLAERTGGTYSTLKVQPAELEDSGVYFCASSQEWANEKLFFGSGTQLSVL.

This chain links TRBV19 with TRBJ1-5; the match to TRBD1 covers 7 bases. CDR3 size: 15 residues. Germline V gene lookup returns CDR1 LNHDA and CDR2 SQIVND (reference sequence). With 0 bases clipped from V and 9 bases from J, the junction kept 8 bases outside the gene matches. The CDR3 DNA reads TGTGCCAGTAGTATAGAGGGGGCAGGGGGTCTGCCCCAGCATTTT. Translated, it gives CASSIEGAGGLPQHF.

The genes are TRBV4-1 and TRBJ2-7; no definite D call. The CDR3 extends over 14 amino acids. In germline, CDR1 is MGHRA, CDR2 YSYEKL. Trimming removed 6 bases from V and 2 bases from J, with 14 bases in between. CDR3 sequence (DNA): TGCGCCAGCAGACAAACGGGCCCACCCTACGAGCAGTACTTC. Amino acid sequence: CASRQTGPPYEQYF.

The V call is TRBV2, the J call TRBJ2-3, with TRBD2 matching 7 bases. In germline, CDR1 is SNHLY, CDR2 FYNNEI. This CDR3 is built from 14 residues. Trimming at V came to 6 bases and at J to 3 bases, leaving 6 bases not matched to a gene. The CDR3 loop is CASRTGAGTDTQYF. DNA of the CDR3: TGTGCCAGCAGGACGGGAGCGGGGACAGATACGCAGTATTTT.

The V call is TRBV19, the J call TRBJ2-3; TRBD2 is a possible D gene (6 bases). The CDR3 runs to 12 residues. Germline CDR1 LNHDA, CDR2 SQIVND (reference sequence). V gave up 0 bases and J gave up 9 bases, with 7 bases separating them. CDR3 DNA sequence: TGTGCCAGTAGTATAGACGGGGGAACGCAGTATTTT. The encoded protein is CASSIDGGTQYF.

The rearrangement links TRBV7-2 to TRBJ2-3, with 14 bases matching TRBD2. Germline trimming cut 5 bases from V and 6 bases from J; bases unmatched to any gene: 7. The CDR3 is made up of 16 amino acids. CDR1 and CDR2 from the germline V gene are SGHTA and FQGNSA. CDR3 DNA: TGTGCCAGCAGCAACGGACTAGCGGGGGGCCGTGATACGCAGTATTTT. Translation: CASSNGLAGGRDTQYF.

The J gene is TRBJ2-2, the V gene TRBV14, with D unclear. The CDR3 is made up of 14 amino acids. V lost 5 bases, J lost 0 bases, and 7 bases lay in between. From germline, CDR1 is SGHDN and CDR2 FVKESK. As DNA, the CDR3 is TGTGCCAGCAGCGAGCAGGCGAACACCGGGGAGCTGTTTTTT. Its protein product is CASSEQANTGELFF.

This CDR3 is CASSFRDANNEQFF. Here the CDR3 DNA reads TGTGCCAGCAGTTTCCGGGACGCTAACAATGAGCAGTTCTTC. This chain connects TRBV6-5 to TRBJ2-1; D could derive from TRBD1 or TRBD2 (5 bases each). This CDR3 is built from 14 residues. Germline assignment: CDR1 MNHEY and CDR2 SVGAGI. Trimming cost V 4 bases and J 5 bases, with 12 bases left between them.